The next 30 T cell receptor beta chains were all read from a single sample in a study of CD8+CD57+ T cells in acquired aplastic anemia. Patients sequenced had flow cytometry evidence of CD8+CD57+ cell expansion. TCR beta VDJ and CDR3 profiles were obtained from a genomic DNA template. Each CDR3 protein is one row after TCRdb ran MiXCR on the reads. Among under 250,000 distinct CDR3 sequences listed, roughly 60% were seen once. Sequenced material: sorted CD4+, CD8+, or CD8+CD57+ T cells (not recorded which) from PBMCs. The receptors come from a human donor with aplastic anemia.

The chain recombines TRBV15 with TRBJ1-6; 7 nucleotides agree with TRBD1. The CDR3 spans 15 residues. The V gene end was trimmed by 5 bases and the J gene end by 7 bases; junction bases not matched to a gene: 8. Germline V gene sequence: CDR1 LNHNV, CDR2 YYDKDF (reference sequence). The CDR3 nucleotides read TGTGCCACCAGCGGCAGACAGGGCGAGAATTCACCCCTCCACTTT. Its protein is CATSGRQGENSPLHF.

With regard to this clonotype: Because the CDR3's place on the DNA is in doubt, the DNA is left out and the CDR3 is given as listed by TCRdb. The chain joins TRBV20-1 to TRBJ2-1; TRBD2, the table's D call, was not compared with the DNA. Germline V gives CDR1 DFQATT, CDR2 SNEGSKA (reference sequence). Termini included, the CDR3 measures 11 amino acids. CDR3 protein: CSATFGAPQFF.

This clonotype was detected a few times. The J gene is TRBJ2-7, the V gene TRBV19; no clear D gene. CDR3 length: 14 residues. The germline gives CDR1 LNHDA, CDR2 SQIVND (reference sequence). V was trimmed by 3 bases and J by 3 bases, leaving 12 bases between them. The CDR3 loop reads CASSMSSVNYEQYF. The CDR3 coding sequence is TGTGCCAGTAGTATGAGTTCCGTCAACTACGAGCAGTACTTC.

This clonotype appeared a few times. The gene calls are TRBV9 and TRBJ2-1, with 7 nucleotides matching TRBD2. V was clipped by 0 bases and J by 6 bases; unmatched bases: 6. The CDR3 is made up of 15 amino acids. CDR1 is SGDLS and CDR2 is YYNGEE in the germline V gene. CDR3 DNA sequence: TGTGCCAGCAGCGTAGTAGCGGGCGTCTCCAATGAGCAGTTCTTC. It translates to CASSVVAGVSNEQFF.

This chain uses TRBV5-1 with TRBJ1-1, with D unclear. V lost 4 bases, J lost 5 bases, and 21 bases lay in between. Germline V CDR1 and CDR2: SGHRS, YFSETQ. The CDR3 spans 16 residues. In DNA form, the CDR3 reads TGCGCCAGCAGCCTAATCTACGATACGGAAAAAACTGAAGCTTTCTTT. Amino acids: CASSLIYDTEKTEAFF.

The V gene is TRBV9, the J gene TRBJ2-1; D not certain. The DNA end lines up better with TRBJ2-5; the J call may be wrong. The CDR3 length is 12 residues. The germline V gene has CDR1 SGDLS and CDR2 YYNGEE. This CDR3 reads CASSVAQETQYF. In DNA form, the CDR3 reads TGTGCCAGCAGCGTAGCCCAAGAGACCCAGTACTTC.

This clonotype showed up just a few times. The chain has TRBV5-1 and TRBJ2-5, with D unclear. Trimming took 1 base from V and 4 from J, leaving 8 bases between them. Looked up from germline, CDR1 is SGHRS and CDR2 is YFSETQ. The CDR3 is 13 residues long. The CDR3 reads CASSLLARETQYF. The CDR3 DNA is TGCGCCAGCAGCTTGTTGGCACGAGAGACCCAGTACTTC. Full variable domain (remainder filled in from reference TRBV5-1 and TRBJ2-5): KAGVTQTPRYLIKTRGQQVTLSCSPISGHRSVSWYQQTPGQGLQFLFEYFSETQRNKGNFPGRFSGRQFSNSRSEMNVSTLELGDSALYLCASSLLARETQYFGPGTRLLVL.

This chain joins TRBV2 and TRBJ2-3, with D unclear. CDR1 SNHLY and CDR2 FYNNEI come from the germline V gene. The CDR3 totals 12 residues. The V end lost 6 bases, the J end lost 3 bases, and 7 bases lay between the germline ends. CDR3 nucleotide sequence: TGTGCCAGCAGGCCGGAAACAGATACGCAGTATTTT. It specifies CASRPETDTQYF. Full variable domain (outside the CDR3, taken from reference TRBV2 and TRBJ2-3): EPEVTQTPSHQVTQMGQEVILRCVPISNHLYFYWYRQILGQKVEFLVSFYNNEISEKSEIFDDQFSVERPDGSNFTLKIRSTKLEDSAMYFCASRPETDTQYFGPGTRLTVL.

This clonotype was seen more than once but under ten times. V and J are TRBV6-6 and TRBJ1-2; unclear D gene. With 7 bases removed from V and 4 bases from J, the gap between germline ends came to 10 bases. There are 12 residues in the CDR3. Germline CDR1 is MNHNY and CDR2 is SVGAGI (reference sequence). CDR3 in amino acids: CASTTVLYGYTF. The DNA for the CDR3 is TGTGCCAGCACCACGGTGCTCTATGGCTACACCTTC.

This clonotype was detected once. The V gene is TRBV6-6, the J gene TRBJ2-1; 8 nucleotides agree with TRBD2. Unmatched junction bases numbered 13, after V lost 10 bases and J lost 8 bases. Germline V CDR1 and CDR2: MNHNY, SVGAGI (reference sequence). This CDR3 has 14 residues. The CDR3 nucleotides read TGTGCCACCAACCCCGGGACTAGTCTCTATGAGCAGTTCTTC. Amino acid sequence: CATNPGTSLYEQFF.

This clonotype was observed once. The V gene is TRBV20-1, the J gene TRBJ1-6, with a possible D match to TRBD1 (5 bases). Germline V gives CDR1 DFQATT, CDR2 SNEGSKA (reference sequence). CDR3 length: 16 residues. Trimming removed 4 bases at V and 0 bases at J, with 13 bases between. CDR3 sequence reads: CSAILGGSSYNSPLHF. CDR3 nucleotide sequence: TGCAGTGCTATTCTGGGGGGAAGCTCCTATAATTCACCCCTCCACTTT.

This clonotype was picked up a small number of times. This chain links TRBV15 with TRBJ1-4; D ambiguous. Germline-derived CDR1 and CDR2 are LNHNV and YYDKDF (reference sequence). CDR3 length equals 12 residues. V was clipped by 6 bases and J by 4 bases, with 6 bases between them. The CDR3 DNA reads as TGTGCCACCAGTCAGCTTAATGAAAAACTGTTTTTT. Translating gives CATSQLNEKLFF.

The chain is built from TRBV5-1 and TRBJ1-6; 7 bases agree with TRBD1. Germline assignment: CDR1 SGHRS and CDR2 YFSETQ. V gave up 6 bases and J gave up 5 bases; unmatched junction bases: 5. The length of the CDR3 is 14 residues. The CDR3 region is CASNSGTDNSPLHF. The CDR3 nucleotides read TGCGCCAGCAACTCCGGGACAGATAATTCACCCCTCCACTTT. Filled out from reference TRBV5-1 and TRBJ1-6, the complete variable domain reads KAGVTQTPRYLIKTRGQQVTLSCSPISGHRSVSWYQQTPGQGLQFLFEYFSETQRNKGNFPGRFSGRQFSNSRSEMNVSTLELGDSALYLCASNSGTDNSPLHFGNGTRLTVT.

The chain uses TRBV7-8 and TRBJ2-7, with 10 bases identical to TRBD1. V lost 5 bases and J lost 3; bases outside the gene matches: 7. The CDR3 spans 15 residues. Germline CDR1 SGHVS, CDR2 FQNEAQ. The CDR3 DNA sequence: TGTGCCAGCAGCCCGCGGGACAGGGGCGACTACGAGCAGTACTTC. Protein: CASSPRDRGDYEQYF.

The chain is built from TRBV5-1 and TRBJ1-1; 8 positions match TRBD1. Germline V gene sequence: CDR1 SGHRS, CDR2 YFSETQ. The V segment lost 0 bases and the J segment 7 bases; nucleotides outside the gene matches: 8. This CDR3 region has 15 residues. The CDR3 coding sequence is TGCGCCAGCAGCTTGGGCGTGGCAGGGGGCAATGAAGCTTTCTTT. Amino acid sequence: CASSLGVAGGNEAFF.

This clonotype was counted many times. This chain joins TRBV6-1 and TRBJ2-7, with D unresolved. The CDR3 covers 15 residues. Germline lookup yields CDR1 MNHNS and CDR2 SASEGT. V was clipped by 7 bases and J by 1 base, with 17 bases between them. Here the CDR3 reads CASMIEVGGSYEQYF. The CDR3 DNA follows: TGTGCCAGCATGATTGAAGTGGGCGGTTCCTACGAGCAGTACTTC.

This clonotype was found a few times. J is TRBJ1-1 and V is TRBV7-9, with D maybe TRBD1 (6 bases). This CDR3 comprises 13 residues. The germline V gene has CDR1 SEHNR and CDR2 FQNEAQ (reference sequence). Trimming left V 5 bases short and J 11 bases short, with 18 bases between. CDR3 nucleotides: TGTGCCAGCAGCCACTCGACAGGTAATATCGCTTTCTTT. Translated, it gives CASSHSTGNIAFF.

This clonotype was seen only a few times. This rearrangement joins TRBV5-1 to TRBJ2-5; D is undetermined. Germline assignment: CDR1 SGHRS and CDR2 YFSETQ. The CDR3 has 16 amino acids. Trimming removed 4 bases at V and 0 bases at J, with 16 bases between. The CDR3 sequence: CASSVQPGRYQETQYF. CDR3 DNA: TGCGCCAGCAGCGTTCAACCTGGACGGTACCAAGAGACCCAGTACTTC.

This clonotype was seen a few times. The chain joins TRBV7-8 to TRBJ2-1, with 9 bases lining up with TRBD2. This CDR3 has 15 residues. Germline V gene lookup returns CDR1 SGHVS and CDR2 FQNEAQ. Unmatched junction bases numbered 2, after V lost 1 base and J lost 4 bases. This chain's CDR3 is CASSLVAGEYNEQFF. The CDR3 nucleotides read TGTGCCAGCAGCTTAGTAGCGGGGGAATACAATGAGCAGTTCTTC.

This clonotype was found a few times. The chain couples TRBV20-1 to TRBJ1-1; no clear D gene. CDR1 and CDR2 from the germline V gene are DFQATT and SNEGSKA (reference sequence). With 0 bases removed from V and 3 bases from J, the gap between germline ends came to 5 bases. The CDR3 is 12 residues long. The CDR3: CSARDGDTEAFF. CDR3 in DNA: TGCAGTGCTAGAGATGGGGACACTGAAGCTTTCTTT.

V is TRBV19 and J is TRBJ2-5; TRBD2 agrees at 11 bases. This CDR3 has 17 amino acids. CDR1 and CDR2 from the germline V gene are LNHDA and SQIVND (reference sequence). After removal of 5 bases from V and 5 bases from J, the junction contained 13 bases not matched to a gene. The CDR3 here is CASSPLQTSGSWETQYF. The CDR3 nucleotides are TGTGCCAGTAGTCCCCTCCAAACTAGCGGGAGCTGGGAGACCCAGTACTTC.

The rearrangement links TRBV7-6 to TRBJ1-1, with D uncertain. The CDR3 sequence is 13 residues long. Trimming pared 2 bases from V and 0 bases from J, leaving 4 bases between. Per the germline V gene, CDR1 is SGHVS and CDR2 is FNYEAQ. This chain's CDR3 is CASSLSVNTEAFF. CDR3 DNA: TGTGCCAGCAGCTTATCTGTGAACACTGAAGCTTTCTTT.

The DNA of the CDR3 is TGTGCCAGCAGTGCCAGGACTAGCGGGATTAGTGAGACCCAGTACTTC. Residues: CASSARTSGISETQYF. V gene TRBV2 combines with J gene TRBJ2-5, with TRBD2 matching 12 bases. Germline CDR1 SNHLY, CDR2 FYNNEI. V shed 4 bases, J shed 5 bases, and the junction held 8 bases outside the gene matches. The CDR3 runs to 16 residues.

This clonotype came up once. This sequence joins TRBV7-6 and TRBJ2-3, with a tentative D call TRBD2 (6 bases). This CDR3 contains 15 residues. Germline CDR1 and CDR2: SGHVS and FNYEAQ. Trimming stripped 3 bases from V and 3 bases from J, with 13 bases between. The CDR3 region is CASSFKAGRTDTQYF. The CDR3 nucleotides are TGTGCCAGCAGCTTTAAGGCGGGGAGAACAGATACGCAGTATTTT. The full variable domain, its missing parts supplied by reference TRBV7-6 and TRBJ2-3, is GAGVSQSPRYKVTKRGQDVALRCDPISGHVSLYWYRQALGQGPEFLTYFNYEAQQDKSGLPNDRFSAERPEGSISTLTIQRTEQRDSAMYRCASSFKAGRTDTQYFGPGTRLTVL.

The rearrangement joins TRBV5-1 to TRBJ2-1; 16 bases agree with TRBD2. V shed 4 bases and J 10 bases; nucleotides not matched to a gene: 11. Germline-derived CDR1 and CDR2 are SGHRS and YFSETQ. CDR3 length: 17 amino acids. The CDR3 DNA reads as TGCGCCAGCAGCACTGGGACTAGCGGGGGGGGACACGGGGAGCAGTTCTTC. This translates into CASSTGTSGGGHGEQFF.

This sequence joins TRBV7-9 and TRBJ2-1; D is unclear. In germline, CDR1 is SEHNR, CDR2 FQNEAQ (reference sequence). V gave up 1 base and J gave up 3 bases, with 13 bases separating them. The CDR3 sequence is 16 residues long. The CDR3 sequence: CASSLGGQDLYNEQFF. CDR3 DNA: TGTGCCAGCAGCTTAGGTGGGCAGGATCTCTACAATGAGCAGTTCTTC.

Worth noting for this clonotype: The DNA is omitted, as the CDR3 cannot be located on it reliably, and the CDR3 follows TCRdb's listing. V is TRBV20-1 and J is TRBJ1-4; the table names TRBD1, a call not compared with the DNA. The CDR3 extends over 22 residues, inclusive of both ends. Germline V gene sequence: CDR1 DFQATT, CDR2 SNEGSKA (reference sequence). The CDR3 is CSASGTEWESEQYFGDFEKLFF.

This clonotype occurred a few times. The chain uses TRBV2 and TRBJ2-2, with D unclear. Germline loops: CDR1 SNHLY, CDR2 FYNNEI. Deletions cut 6 bases from V and 1 base from J, with 9 bases between. The CDR3 runs to 14 residues. The CDR3 DNA follows: TGTGCCAGCAGAAAAGAACAGAACACCGGGGAGCTGTTTTTT. This sequence encodes CASRKEQNTGELFF.

The J gene is TRBJ2-5, the V gene TRBV29-1; a weak D match, TRBD1 (6 bases). CDR1 and CDR2 from the germline V gene are SQVTM and ANQGSEA. The germline V and J ends were trimmed by 4 bases and 4 bases, with 16 bases remaining between them. The CDR3 runs to 14 residues. CDR3 amino acids: CSVAFDRSRETQYF. CDR3 in DNA: TGCAGCGTTGCCTTCGACAGGTCCCGAGAGACCCAGTACTTC.

The rearrangement links TRBV20-1 to TRBJ2-7; 9 nucleotides line up with TRBD2. Germline-derived CDR1 and CDR2 are DFQATT and SNEGSKA (reference sequence). This CDR3 region has 14 residues. V trimming: 3 bases; J trimming: 3 bases; junction bases outside the gene matches: 6. The CDR3 coding sequence is TGCAGTGCTAGTTCGACTAGCGGAAGCTACGAGCAGTACTTC. This encodes CSASSTSGSYEQYF.